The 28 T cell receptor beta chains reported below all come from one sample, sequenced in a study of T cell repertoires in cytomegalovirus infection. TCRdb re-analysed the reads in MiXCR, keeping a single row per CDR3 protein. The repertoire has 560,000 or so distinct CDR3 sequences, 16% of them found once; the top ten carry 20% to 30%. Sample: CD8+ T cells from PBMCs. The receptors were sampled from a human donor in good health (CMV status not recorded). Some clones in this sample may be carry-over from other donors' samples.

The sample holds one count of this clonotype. The CDR3 DNA is TGTGCCAGCAGCGTAGGGGATGGAAAAAGAGAAAAACTGTTTTTT. Translation: CASSVGDGKREKLFF. The chain is built from TRBV9 and TRBJ1-4; D call uncertain. Germline V CDR1 and CDR2: SGDLS, YYNGEE. The CDR3 contains 15 residues. The germline V and J ends were trimmed by 0 bases and 8 bases, with 14 bases remaining between them.

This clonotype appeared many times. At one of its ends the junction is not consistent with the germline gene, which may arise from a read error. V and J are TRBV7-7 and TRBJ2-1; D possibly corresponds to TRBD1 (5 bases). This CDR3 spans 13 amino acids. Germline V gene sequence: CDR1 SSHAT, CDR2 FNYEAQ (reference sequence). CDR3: CASSLWQGYEQFF. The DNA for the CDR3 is TGTGCTAGCAGCTTATGGCAGGGCTATGAGCAGTTCTTC.

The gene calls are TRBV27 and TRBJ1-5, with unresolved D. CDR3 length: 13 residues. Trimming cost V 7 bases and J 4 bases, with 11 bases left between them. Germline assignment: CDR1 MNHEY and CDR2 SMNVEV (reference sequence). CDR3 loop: CASTQGRNQPQHF. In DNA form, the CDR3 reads TGTGCCAGCACCCAAGGGCGAAATCAGCCCCAGCATTTT.

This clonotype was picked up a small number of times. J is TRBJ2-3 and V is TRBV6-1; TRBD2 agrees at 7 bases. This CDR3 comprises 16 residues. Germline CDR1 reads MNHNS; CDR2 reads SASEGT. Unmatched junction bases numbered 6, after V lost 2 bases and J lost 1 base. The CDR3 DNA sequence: TGTGCCAGCAGTGAACGACTAGCCGGAGGCACAGATACGCAGTATTTT. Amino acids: CASSERLAGGTDTQYF.

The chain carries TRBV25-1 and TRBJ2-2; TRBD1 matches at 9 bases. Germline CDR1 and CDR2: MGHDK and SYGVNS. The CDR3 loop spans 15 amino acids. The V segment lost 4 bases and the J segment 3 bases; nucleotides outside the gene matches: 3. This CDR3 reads CASSGDRVDTGELFF. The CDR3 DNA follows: TGTGCCAGCAGTGGGGACAGGGTGGACACCGGGGAGCTGTTTTTT.

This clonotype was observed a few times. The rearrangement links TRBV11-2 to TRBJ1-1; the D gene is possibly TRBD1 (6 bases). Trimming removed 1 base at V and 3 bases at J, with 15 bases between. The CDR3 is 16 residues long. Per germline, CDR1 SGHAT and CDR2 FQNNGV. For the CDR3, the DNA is TGTGCCAGCAGCTTAGTGGGGACACCAACCGACACTGAAGCTTTCTTT. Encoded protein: CASSLVGTPTDTEAFF.

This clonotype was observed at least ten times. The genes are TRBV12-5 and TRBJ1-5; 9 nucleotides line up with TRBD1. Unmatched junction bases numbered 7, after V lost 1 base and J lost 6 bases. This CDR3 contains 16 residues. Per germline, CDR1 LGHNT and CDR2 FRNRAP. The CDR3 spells CASGLDNRGQIQPQHF. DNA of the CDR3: TGTGCTAGTGGTTTGGATAACAGGGGGCAGATTCAGCCCCAGCATTTT.

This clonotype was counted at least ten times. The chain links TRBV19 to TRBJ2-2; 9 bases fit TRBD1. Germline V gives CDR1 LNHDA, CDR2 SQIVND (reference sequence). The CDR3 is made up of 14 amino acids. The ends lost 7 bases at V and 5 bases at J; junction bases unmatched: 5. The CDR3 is CASKQGAWTGELFF. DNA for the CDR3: TGTGCCAGTAAACAGGGGGCGTGGACCGGGGAGCTGTTTTTT.

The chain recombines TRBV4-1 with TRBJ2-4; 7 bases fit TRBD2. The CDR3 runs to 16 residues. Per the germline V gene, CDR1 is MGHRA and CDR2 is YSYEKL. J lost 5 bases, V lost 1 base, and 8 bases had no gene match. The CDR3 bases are TGCGCCAGCAGCCAAGGGGGGGGGGGAGGAGAAAACATTCAGTACTTC. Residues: CASSQGGGGGENIQYF.

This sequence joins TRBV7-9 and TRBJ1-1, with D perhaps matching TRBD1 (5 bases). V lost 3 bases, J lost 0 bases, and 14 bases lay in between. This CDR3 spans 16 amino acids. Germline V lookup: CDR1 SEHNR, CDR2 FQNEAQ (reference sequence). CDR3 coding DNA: TGTGCCAGCAGCTTTGGAACAGGAAACATGAACACTGAAGCTTTCTTT. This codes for CASSFGTGNMNTEAFF.

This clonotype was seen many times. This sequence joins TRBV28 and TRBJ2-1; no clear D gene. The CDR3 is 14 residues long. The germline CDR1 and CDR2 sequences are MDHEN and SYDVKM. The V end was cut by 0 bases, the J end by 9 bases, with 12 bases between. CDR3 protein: CASSLWTASTEQFF. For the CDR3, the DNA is TGTGCCAGCAGTTTATGGACGGCTTCCACTGAGCAGTTCTTC. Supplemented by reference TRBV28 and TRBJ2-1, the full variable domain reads DVKVTQSSRYLVKRTGEKVFLECVQDMDHENMFWYRQDPGLGLRLIYFSYDVKMKEKGDIPEGYSVSREKKERFSLILESASTNQTSMYLCASSLWTASTEQFFGPGTRLTVL.

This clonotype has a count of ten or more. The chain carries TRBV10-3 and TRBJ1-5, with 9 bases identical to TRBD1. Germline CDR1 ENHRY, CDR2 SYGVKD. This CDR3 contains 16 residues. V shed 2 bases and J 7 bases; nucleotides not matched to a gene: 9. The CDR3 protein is CAISETSRDRVQPQHF. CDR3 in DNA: TGTGCCATCAGTGAGACGTCCCGGGACAGGGTACAGCCCCAGCATTTT.

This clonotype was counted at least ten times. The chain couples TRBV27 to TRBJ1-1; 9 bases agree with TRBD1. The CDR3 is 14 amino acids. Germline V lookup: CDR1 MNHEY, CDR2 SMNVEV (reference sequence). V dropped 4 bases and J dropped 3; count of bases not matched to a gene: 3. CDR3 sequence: CASSSRTGDTEAFF. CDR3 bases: TGTGCCAGCAGTTCTCGGACAGGGGACACTGAAGCTTTCTTT.

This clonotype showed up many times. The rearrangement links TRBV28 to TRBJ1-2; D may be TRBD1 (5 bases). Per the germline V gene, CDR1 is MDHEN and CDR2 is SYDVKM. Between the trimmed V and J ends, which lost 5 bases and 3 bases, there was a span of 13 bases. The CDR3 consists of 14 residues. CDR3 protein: CASSPRGAYYGYTF. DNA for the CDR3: TGTGCCAGCAGTCCGCGCGGGGCATACTATGGCTACACCTTC.

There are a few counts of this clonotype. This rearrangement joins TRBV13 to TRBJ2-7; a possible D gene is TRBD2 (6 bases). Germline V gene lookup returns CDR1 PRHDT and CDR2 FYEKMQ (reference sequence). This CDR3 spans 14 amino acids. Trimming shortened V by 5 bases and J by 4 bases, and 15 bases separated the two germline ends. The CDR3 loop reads CASSTRRRAYEQYF. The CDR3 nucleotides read TGTGCCAGCAGCACGCGTAGGAGGGCTTACGAGCAGTACTTC.

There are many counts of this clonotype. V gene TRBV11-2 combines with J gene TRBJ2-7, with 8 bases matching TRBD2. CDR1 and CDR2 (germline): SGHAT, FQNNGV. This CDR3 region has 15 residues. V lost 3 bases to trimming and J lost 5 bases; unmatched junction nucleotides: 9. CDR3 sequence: CASSFGFGSGNEQYF. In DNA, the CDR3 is TGTGCCAGCAGCTTCGGTTTCGGTAGCGGGAACGAGCAGTACTTC.

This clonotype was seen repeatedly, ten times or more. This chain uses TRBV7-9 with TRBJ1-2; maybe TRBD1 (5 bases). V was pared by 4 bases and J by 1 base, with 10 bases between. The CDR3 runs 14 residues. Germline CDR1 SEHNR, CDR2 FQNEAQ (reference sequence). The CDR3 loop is CASSSDIFNYGYTF. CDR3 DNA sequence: TGTGCCAGCAGCTCGGACATATTTAACTATGGCTACACCTTC.

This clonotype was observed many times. CDR3 amino acids: CASGGREGTDTQYF. The CDR3 DNA sequence: TGTGCCAGTGGGGGGCGGGAGGGCACAGATACGCAGTATTTT. This rearrangement joins TRBV6-5 to TRBJ2-3, with 8 bases identical to TRBD2. Germline CDR1 and CDR2: MNHEY and SVGAGI. Unmatched junction bases numbered 6, after V lost 9 bases and J lost 1 base. CDR3 length equals 14 residues.

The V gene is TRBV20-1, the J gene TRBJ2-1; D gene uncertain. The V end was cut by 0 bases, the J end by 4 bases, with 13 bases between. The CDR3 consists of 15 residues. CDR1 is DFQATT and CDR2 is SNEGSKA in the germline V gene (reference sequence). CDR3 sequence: CSARDRTQRYNEQFF. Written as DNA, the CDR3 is TGCAGTGCTAGAGATCGAACCCAGAGGTACAATGAGCAGTTCTTC.

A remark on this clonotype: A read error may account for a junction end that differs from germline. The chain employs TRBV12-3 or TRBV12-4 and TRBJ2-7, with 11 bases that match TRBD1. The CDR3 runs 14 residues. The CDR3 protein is CTSSGQGAEDEQYF. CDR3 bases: TGTACCAGCAGCGGACAGGGGGCAGAAGACGAGCAGTACTTC.

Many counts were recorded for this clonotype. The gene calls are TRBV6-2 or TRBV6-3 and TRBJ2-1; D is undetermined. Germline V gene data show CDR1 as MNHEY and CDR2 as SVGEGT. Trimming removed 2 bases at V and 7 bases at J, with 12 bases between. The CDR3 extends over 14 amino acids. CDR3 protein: CASSYVLAANEQFF. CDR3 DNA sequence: TGTGCCAGCAGTTACGTCCTGGCGGCGAATGAGCAGTTCTTC.

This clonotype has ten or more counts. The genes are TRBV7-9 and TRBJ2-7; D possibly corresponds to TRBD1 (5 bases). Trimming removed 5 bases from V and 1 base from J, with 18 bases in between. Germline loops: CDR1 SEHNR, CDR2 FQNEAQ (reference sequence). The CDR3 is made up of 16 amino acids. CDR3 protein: CASSHSYQGPSYEQYF. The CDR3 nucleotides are TGTGCCAGCAGCCACTCTTACCAGGGCCCATCCTACGAGCAGTACTTC.

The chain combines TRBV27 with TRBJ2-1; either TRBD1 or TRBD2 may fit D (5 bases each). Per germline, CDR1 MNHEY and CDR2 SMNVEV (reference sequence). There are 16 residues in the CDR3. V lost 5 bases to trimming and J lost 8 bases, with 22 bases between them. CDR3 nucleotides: TGTGCCAGCAGTCTCAATGGGGGAAGGAGATGGGATGAGCAGTTCTTC. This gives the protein CASSLNGGRRWDEQFF.

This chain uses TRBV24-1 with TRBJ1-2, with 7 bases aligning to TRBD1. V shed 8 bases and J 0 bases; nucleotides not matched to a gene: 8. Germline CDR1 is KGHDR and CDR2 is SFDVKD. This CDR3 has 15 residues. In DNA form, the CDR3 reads TGTGCCACCAAGGAGGGGGCCTCATCTAACTATGGCTACACCTTC. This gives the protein CATKEGASSNYGYTF.

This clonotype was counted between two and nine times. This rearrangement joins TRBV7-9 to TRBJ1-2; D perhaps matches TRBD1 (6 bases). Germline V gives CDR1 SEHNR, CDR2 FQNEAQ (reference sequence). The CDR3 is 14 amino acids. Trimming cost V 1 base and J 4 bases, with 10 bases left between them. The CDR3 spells CASSLEGGVYGYTF. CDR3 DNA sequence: TGTGCCAGCAGCTTAGAGGGGGGCGTCTATGGCTACACCTTC.

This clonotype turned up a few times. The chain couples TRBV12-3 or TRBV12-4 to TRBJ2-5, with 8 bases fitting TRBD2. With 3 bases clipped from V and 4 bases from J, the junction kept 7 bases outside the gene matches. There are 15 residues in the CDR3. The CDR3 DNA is TGTGCCAGCAGTTTCGACTCGGGGGGGCGAGAGACCCAGTACTTC. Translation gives CASSFDSGGRETQYF.

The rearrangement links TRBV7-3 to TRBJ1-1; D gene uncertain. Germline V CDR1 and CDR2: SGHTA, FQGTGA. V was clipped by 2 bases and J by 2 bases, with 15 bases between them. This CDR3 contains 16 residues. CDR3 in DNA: TGTGCCAGCAGCTTAGGGCAGGCAGTGGGTAACACTGAAGCTTTCTTT. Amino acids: CASSLGQAVGNTEAFF.

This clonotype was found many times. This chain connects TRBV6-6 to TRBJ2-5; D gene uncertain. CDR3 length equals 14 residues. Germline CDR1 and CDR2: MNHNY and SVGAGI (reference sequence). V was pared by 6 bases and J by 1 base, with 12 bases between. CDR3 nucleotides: TGTGCCAGCAGCCCCAGGAGTATCCAAGAGACCCAGTACTTC. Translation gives CASSPRSIQETQYF.